These 15 T cell receptor beta chains were sequenced from one sample in a study of T cells expressing NK-cell markers. TCRdb reprocessed the 5' RACE reads, keeping one entry per CDR3 protein, no DNA. This table lists about 550,000 distinct CDR3 sequences. Input material: blood T cells: a sorted CD56 or NKG2C T cell subset, CD4+ or CD8+ T cells, or bulk PBMC T cells (not recorded which). These receptors were obtained from a man aged 18 to 30 in good health.

The chain links TRBV9 to TRBJ1-1; TCRdb calls TRBD1, which cannot be checked without DNA. Germline-derived CDR1 and CDR2 are SGDLS and YYNGEE. The CDR3 is 14 amino acids. CDR3 loop: CASSGTGMNTEAFF.

The CDR3 protein is CASSGESSSYNEQFF. The chain has TRBV25-1 and TRBJ2-1. Germline CDR1 reads MGHDK; CDR2 reads SYGVNS. This CDR3 comprises 15 residues.

This sequence joins TRBV7-2 and TRBJ2-3; TCRdb designates TRBD2, a call that cannot be tested without DNA. The CDR3 extends over 15 amino acids. Germline V gene sequence: CDR1 SGHTA, CDR2 FQGNSA. CDR3 protein: CASIQRAQITDTQYF. The whole variable domain, remainder taken from reference TRBV7-2 and TRBJ2-3, is GAGVSQSPSNKVTEKGKDVELRCDPISGHTALYWYRQSLGQGLEFLIYFQGNSAPDKSGLPSDRFSAERTGGSVSTLTIQRTQQEDSAVYLCASIQRAQITDTQYFGPGTRLTVL.

J is TRBJ2-2 and V is TRBV12-3 or TRBV12-4. CDR3 length equals 14 residues. This CDR3 reads CASSFMMNTGELFF.

The chain combines TRBV7-2 with TRBJ2-5; lacking DNA, the TRBD1 call made by TCRdb goes unchecked. Germline loops: CDR1 SGHTA, CDR2 FQGNSA. The CDR3 has 16 amino acids. CDR3 region: CASSLWETGLGETQYF.

The genes are TRBV6-1 and TRBJ1-1; TCRdb indicates TRBD1, and absent DNA this call remains unverified. Germline CDR1 is MNHNS and CDR2 is SASEGT. The CDR3 covers 18 residues. The CDR3 protein is CASSLLPGQGNMNTEAFF.

J is TRBJ2-1 and V is TRBV27; TCRdb picks TRBD2, but there is no DNA to check that call. From germline, CDR1 is MNHEY and CDR2 SMNVEV (reference sequence). The length of the CDR3 is 16 residues. This CDR3 reads CASRLGPGTRVTEQFF.

The chain carries TRBV6-5 and TRBJ2-1; TCRdb outputs TRBD2, but without DNA this stays unchecked. This CDR3 is built from 18 residues. The V gene's germline CDR1 is MNHEY and CDR2 SVGAGI. The CDR3 is CASSYSFPQGSDYNEQFF.

The chain has TRBV20-1 and TRBJ2-1; there is no DNA to check the TCRdb D call of TRBD2. Per the germline V gene, CDR1 is DFQATT and CDR2 is SNEGSKA (reference sequence). The CDR3 runs 14 residues. CDR3 amino acids: CSAPAGLAGAEQFF.

The chain employs TRBV12-3 or TRBV12-4 and TRBJ1-1; TCRdb gives TRBD1 as the D gene, but with no DNA this cannot be confirmed. This CDR3 spans 14 amino acids. The CDR3 protein is CASTSDRGNTEAFF.

The CDR3: CASSPGTGVKTDTQYF. V gene TRBV12-3 or TRBV12-4 combines with J gene TRBJ2-3; absent DNA, TCRdb's TRBD1 call cannot be checked. This CDR3 is built from 16 residues.

The rearrangement uses TRBV12-3 or TRBV12-4 and TRBJ2-3. The length of the CDR3 is 16 residues. Here the CDR3 reads CASSFLKVQDTDTQYF.

This sequence joins TRBV5-1 and TRBJ2-5; the TCRdb D gene call, TRBD2, has no DNA to confirm it. The CDR3 has 14 residues. Germline CDR1 SGHRS, CDR2 YFSETQ. The CDR3 region is CASSFASSGETQYF.

The chain carries TRBV12-3 or TRBV12-4 and TRBJ2-2; as DNA is missing, the TRBD1 call by TCRdb cannot be tested. This CDR3 has 18 residues. The CDR3 is CASSAGWDRGRPPGELFF.

The chain is built from TRBV7-8 and TRBJ1-6; the D gene TCRdb calls, TRBD1, cannot be checked with no DNA. This CDR3 has 16 residues. From germline, CDR1 is SGHVS and CDR2 FQNEAQ. The CDR3 region is CASSLDLGTRGSPLHF.